This T cell receptor beta chain emerged from a study of PD-L1 blockade in urothelial cancer. TCRdb keeps only in-frame clones here, not all; method: immunoSEQ multiplex PCR. The sample shows 50,000 to 70,000 clones, around four fifths of them seen only once. CDR3 length: 16 residues. Germline CDR1 and CDR2: SEHNR and FQNEAQ (reference sequence). V lost 1 base to trimming and J lost 5 bases; unmatched junction nucleotides: 8. Sample time point: pretreatment peripheral blood. V gene TRBV7-9 combines with J gene TRBJ2-1; 7 bases line up with TRBD2. The sequences come from PBMCs, collected around atezolizumab (anti-PD-L1) treatment. The sequence was collected from an older man with urothelial cancer. The CDR3 nucleotides are TGTGCCAGCAGCTTAGGGTGGCCTAGCGGAGACAATGAGCAGTTCTTC. It encodes CASSLGWPSGDNEQFF.